This T cell receptor beta chain was identified during a study of blood T cell repertoires in COVID-19. Study at large: The cDNA or gDNA used as material had been derived from T cells, B-cell-depleted T cells, or PBMCs.

Original data processing: For nucleated cells, counts were estimated from reference gene primer amplification. Using immunoSEQ multiplex PCR, the repertoire was profiled, and TCRdb retains in-frame clones only, with some absent. The DNA was the basis for D and trimming; V, J and clone size are from that table. The table has about 160,000 clones, 79% seen once. This CDR3 is built from 15 residues. With 4 bases removed from V and 2 bases from J, the gap between germline ends came to 9 bases. Germline CDR1 SGHTA, CDR2 FQGNSA. Sequencing input: peripheral blood. The rearrangement links TRBV7-2 to TRBJ1-6, with a tentative D call TRBD1 (5 bases). This sequence was found in an older woman with COVID-19, enrolled during active disease. CDR3 sequence (DNA): TGTGCCAGCAGCTCCATGACAGCCTATAATTCACCCCTCCACTTT. Translation: CASSSMTAYNSPLHF.